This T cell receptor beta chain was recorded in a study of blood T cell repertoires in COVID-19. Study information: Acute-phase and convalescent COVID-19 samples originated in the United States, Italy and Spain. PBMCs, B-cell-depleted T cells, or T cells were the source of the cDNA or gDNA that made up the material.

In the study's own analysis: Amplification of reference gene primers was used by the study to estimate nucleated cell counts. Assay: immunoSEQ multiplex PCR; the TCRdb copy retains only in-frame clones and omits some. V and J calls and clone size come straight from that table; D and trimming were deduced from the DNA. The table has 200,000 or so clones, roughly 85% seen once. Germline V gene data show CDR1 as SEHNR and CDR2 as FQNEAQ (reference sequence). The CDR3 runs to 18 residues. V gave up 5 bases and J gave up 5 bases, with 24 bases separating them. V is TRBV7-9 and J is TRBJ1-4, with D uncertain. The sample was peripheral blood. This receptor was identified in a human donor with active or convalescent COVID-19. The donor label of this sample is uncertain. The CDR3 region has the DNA TGTGCCAGCAGCCCGTGGAGGGCGGGCCGACAACCAAATGAAAAACTGTTTTTT. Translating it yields CASSPWRAGRQPNEKLFF.